This TCR beta chain was found in a study of OX40 agonist ivuxolimab in advanced cancers. Study background: A history of anti-PD-1, anti-PD-L1 or anti-CTLA-4 therapy was acceptable, and 40% had some.

For this clone: Its antigen is still unknown.

Whole-study results and caveats: Mean expanded clone counts were higher in CD8+ than CD4+ T cells.

V lost 4 bases, J lost 5 bases, and 10 bases stayed unmatched. This CDR3 spans 16 amino acids. Germline V gene data show CDR1 as SNHLY and CDR2 as FYNNEI. At baseline, cycle 4 day 1, and cycle 7 day 1, blood was sampled. Measured with immunoSEQ multiplex PCR; TCRdb has only the in-frame clones, and not every one. The sample records 50,000 to 75,000 clones, around 91% being singletons. This chain uses TRBV2 with TRBJ2-7, with 11 bases lining up with TRBD1. This sequence originates from an adult with an advanced solid tumor such as melanoma, head and neck, liver or kidney cancer. Source: CD4+ or CD8+ T cells sorted from blood, taken in a trial of the OX40 agonist ivuxolimab. The CDR3 region is CASSVRPGDRGNEQYF. For the CDR3, the DNA is TGTGCCAGCAGTGTACGGCCGGGGGACAGGGGGAACGAGCAGTACTTC.